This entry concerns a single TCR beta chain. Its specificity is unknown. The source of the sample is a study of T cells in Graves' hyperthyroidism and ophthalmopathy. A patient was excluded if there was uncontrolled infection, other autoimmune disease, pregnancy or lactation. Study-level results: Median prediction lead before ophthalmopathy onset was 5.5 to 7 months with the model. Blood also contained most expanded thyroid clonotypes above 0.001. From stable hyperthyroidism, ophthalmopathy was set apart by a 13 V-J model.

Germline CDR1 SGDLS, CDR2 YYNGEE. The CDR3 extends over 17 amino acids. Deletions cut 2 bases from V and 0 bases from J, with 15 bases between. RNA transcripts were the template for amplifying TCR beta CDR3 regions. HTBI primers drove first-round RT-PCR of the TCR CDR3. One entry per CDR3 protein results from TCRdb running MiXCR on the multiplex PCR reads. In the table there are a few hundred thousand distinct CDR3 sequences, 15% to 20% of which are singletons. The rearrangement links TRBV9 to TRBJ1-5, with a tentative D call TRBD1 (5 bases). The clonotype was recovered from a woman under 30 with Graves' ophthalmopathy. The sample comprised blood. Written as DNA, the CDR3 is TGTGCCAGCAGCGTTCAGACAGTCCTTTATAGCAATCAGCCCCAGCATTTT. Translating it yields CASSVQTVLYSNQPQHF.